This T cell receptor beta chain was captured by sequencing in a study of neoadjuvant anti-PD-1 for oral cavity cancer. Using immunoSEQ multiplex PCR, the repertoire was profiled, and TCRdb retains in-frame clones only, with some absent. The table has roughly 9,000 clones, 61% seen once. The time point: after neoadjuvant nivolumab, at surgical resection. Study findings and constraints: With three patients per group, TCR findings need larger cohorts.

Notes on this clone: Antigen: not known.

The sample here was PBMCs, taken after nivolumab (anti-PD-1) treatment. The receptor was isolated from a person aged 40 to 85 with oral cavity squamous cell carcinoma.

DNA for the CDR3: TGTGCCAGCAGTTATATCGGAACAGTTTCTAACTATGGCTACACCTTC. Residues: CASSYIGTVSNYGYTF. This rearrangement joins TRBV6-5 to TRBJ1-2; no clear D gene. V shed 3 bases and J shed 0 bases, with 14 bases lying between them. Germline assignment: CDR1 MNHEY and CDR2 SVGAGI. This CDR3 spans 16 amino acids.